The clone carrying this TCR beta chain was observed at least ten times. The antigen remains undetermined. For sequencing, patients were chosen who had shown expansion of CD8+CD57+ cells by flow cytometry. The patients, all of them, had severe acquired aplastic anemia. These data belong to a study of CD8+CD57+ T cells in acquired aplastic anemia. Study-level points and caveats: Patients and controls shared roughly 30 CD8+ CDR3 sequences, which appeared highly expressed in patients and within their immunodominant clones.

V was clipped by 6 bases and J by 2 bases; unmatched bases: 6. Germline V gene lookup returns CDR1 KGHDR and CDR2 SFDVKD. The CDR3 loop spans 14 amino acids. The template for TCR beta VDJ and CDR3 sequence profiling was genomic DNA. TCRdb passed the reads through MiXCR, listing each CDR3 protein once. Counted here are approximately 150,000 distinct CDR3 sequences, roughly half occurring once; the ten biggest clones make up under 3.5%. This sequence was found in a human donor with aplastic anemia. This chain joins TRBV24-1 and TRBJ2-7; TRBD1 aligns across 7 bases. Sequences were obtained from sorted CD4+, CD8+, or CD8+CD57+ T cells (not recorded which) from PBMCs. In DNA, the CDR3 is TGTGCCACCAGTCAACAGGGGTCAACCTACGAGCAGTACGTC. Its protein product is CATSQQGSTYEQYV.